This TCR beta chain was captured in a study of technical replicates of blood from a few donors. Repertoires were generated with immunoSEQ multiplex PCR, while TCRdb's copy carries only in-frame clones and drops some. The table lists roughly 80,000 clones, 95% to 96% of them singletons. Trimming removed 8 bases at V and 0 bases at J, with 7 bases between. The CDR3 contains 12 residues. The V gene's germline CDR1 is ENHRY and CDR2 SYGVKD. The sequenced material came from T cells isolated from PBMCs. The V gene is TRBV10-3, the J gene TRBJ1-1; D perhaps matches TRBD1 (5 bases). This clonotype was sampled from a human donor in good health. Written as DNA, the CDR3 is TGTGCCATCGGGGGGATGAACACTGAAGCTTTCTTT. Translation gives CAIGGMNTEAFF.